This TCR beta chain was identified during a study of control samples from healthy donors and cancer patients. This CDR3 contains 17 residues. With 5 bases clipped from V and 5 bases from J, the junction kept 15 bases outside the gene matches. The germline gives CDR1 SGHTA, CDR2 FQGNSA. Profiled with immunoSEQ multiplex PCR; TCRdb holds only in-frame clones, not every one. The sample consists of roughly 51,000 clones, approximately 89% of them appearing once. The sequence came from a man between 40 and 49 years old with colorectal cancer. The sequenced material came from PBMCs. The chain has TRBV7-2 and TRBJ2-1, with 7 bases that match TRBD2. The CDR3, as DNA: TGTGCCAGCAGCCCCGTCCTAGGGCGGGAGATGAACAATGAGCAGTTCTTC. Translation gives CASSPVLGREMNNEQFF.